Listed below are T cell receptor beta chains from one sample, sequenced in a study of neurological immune-mediated disorders. One entry per CDR3 protein, called by TCRdb with MiXCR from the 5' RACE reads. The sample holds about 29,000 distinct CDR3 sequences; 2.5% to 4% are singletons and the top ten take 6% to 7.5%. Sequencing used PBMCs. The origin of the receptors is a woman in her 30s with multiple sclerosis. CDR3s include the opening cysteine and the closing phenylalanine or tryptophan. Fields, in order: J gene, V gene, D gene, clone size, CDR3 length, CDR3 protein, CDR3 DNA. The D gene is left open where the match is weak. The size field reads once, few or many counts, or a class when the clone is expanded.

TRBJ2-7 TRBV20-1 TRBD2 many 14 CSARGTSGGYEQYF TGCAGTGCTAGAGGGACTAGCGGGGGTTACGAGCAGTACTTC
TRBJ1-2 TRBV7-2 . many 17 CASSLQFGGRKVNGYTF TGTGCCAGCAGCTTACAATTTGGCGGGAGGAAAGTCAATGGCTACACCTTC
TRBJ2-7 TRBV12-3/TRBV12-4 . many 13 CASTGVLGFQQYF TGTGCCAGCACGGGAGTACTGGGGTTTCAGCAGTACTTC
TRBJ2-1 TRBV12-3/TRBV12-4 . many 11 CASSPHNEQFF TGTGCCAGCAGTCCACACAATGAGCAGTTCTTC
TRBJ2-1 TRBV7-2 . many 14 CASSLTPGVHEQFF TGTGCCAGCAGCTTGACACCAGGGGTCCATGAGCAGTTCTTC
TRBJ2-3 TRBV20-1 . many 13 CSASLLAADTQYF TGCAGTGCTAGCCTCCTAGCTGCCGATACGCAGTATTTT
TRBJ2-3 TRBV5-4 . many 13 CASSGISTDTQYF TGTGCCAGCAGCGGGATAAGCACAGATACGCAGTATTTT
TRBJ2-1 TRBV5-1 TRBD2 many 15 CASRPVAGVDNEQFF TGCGCCAGCAGGCCCGTAGCGGGAGTTGACAATGAGCAGTTCTTC
TRBJ1-2 TRBV10-3 TRBD1 many 14 CAISSGGTNYGYTF TGTGCCATCAGTTCAGGGGGAACTAACTATGGCTACACCTTC
TRBJ2-1 TRBV7-2 . many 15 CASSLFRGNDNEQFF TGTGCCAGCAGCTTATTCCGGGGGAACGACAATGAGCAGTTCTTC
TRBJ2-1 TRBV7-8 . many 16 CASSLGRGLSLNEQFF TGTGCCAGCAGCTTAGGCAGGGGACTTTCCCTCAATGAGCAGTTCTTC
TRBJ2-1 TRBV15 TRBD2 many 20 CATSRDRKWRGYSSYNEQFF TGTGCCACCAGCAGAGATCGGAAATGGCGGGGGTATAGCTCCTACAATGAGCAGTTCTTC
TRBJ2-7 TRBV7-6 . many 12 CASSSSSSEQYF TGTGCCAGCAGCTCCTCCTCCTCAGAGCAGTACTTC
TRBJ1-4 TRBV10-2 . many 12 CASSEWGMKLFF TGCGCCAGCAGTGAGTGGGGAATGAAACTGTTTTTT
TRBJ2-7 TRBV29-1 . many 11 CSAGRGYEQYF TGCAGCGCCGGGCGGGGATACGAGCAGTACTTC
TRBJ2-3 TRBV3-1 . many 16 CASSQEYGAEGDTQYF TGTGCCAGCAGCCAAGAGTACGGAGCAGAGGGAGATACGCAGTATTTT
TRBJ1-2 TRBV7-9 . many 13 CASSHGAAGGYTF TGTGCCAGCAGCCATGGGGCGGCGGGTGGCTACACCTTC
TRBJ2-7 TRBV15 TRBD1 many 16 CATSSSDRTPLREQYF TGTGCCACCAGCAGTTCGGACAGGACCCCCCTCCGCGAGCAGTACTTC